This entry concerns a single T cell receptor (beta chain). Produced via immunoSEQ multiplex PCR; TCRdb's table is partial and in-frame only. Among tens of thousands of clones listed, 65% to 90% were seen once. This sample was taken from a study of OX40 agonist ivuxolimab in advanced cancers. CDR3 size: 17 residues. The V and J ends lost 1 base and 9 bases, in that order; junction bases with no gene match: 12. The germline CDR1 and CDR2 sequences are LNHDA and SQIVND (reference sequence). V usage is TRBV19 and J usage is TRBJ2-1, with 10 bases fitting TRBD1. This receptor was obtained from an adult with an advanced solid tumor such as melanoma, head and neck, liver or kidney cancer. The sequencing used CD4+ or CD8+ T cells sorted from blood, collected in a trial of the OX40 agonist ivuxolimab. DNA for the CDR3: TGTGCCAGTAGTATAGCGTGGGACAGGGGCGCAGGCGGTGAGCAGTTCTTC. The encoded protein is CASSIAWDRGAGGEQFF.